The 22 T cell receptor beta chains below were found in one sample sequenced in a study of blood T cell repertoires in COVID-19. Method: immunoSEQ multiplex PCR; TCRdb's copy keeps in-frame clones and lacks some. Among 200,000 to 250,000 clones listed, under 90% were seen once. Sequencing was carried out using PBMCs or T cells enriched from blood (not recorded which). These receptors were collected from a woman aged 45-59 years who had been exposed to COVID-19.

The gene calls are TRBV28 and TRBJ2-7, with D hard to call. The CDR3 contains 12 residues. V was shortened by 5 bases and J by 8 bases, with 13 bases between the two germline ends. CDR1 and CDR2 (germline): MDHEN, SYDVKM. The CDR3 nucleotides are TGTGCCAGCAGTCTTTCGAGTAGCCAGCAGTACTTC. Translation: CASSLSSSQQYF.

V gene TRBV6-5 combines with J gene TRBJ1-3; no firm D call. The CDR3 has 16 amino acids. Trimming stripped 3 bases from V and 0 bases from J, with 12 bases between. CDR1 is MNHEY and CDR2 is SVGAGI in the germline V gene. CDR3 loop: CASSYQPQSSGNTIYF. The CDR3 coding sequence is TGTGCCAGCAGTTATCAGCCACAGAGCTCTGGAAACACCATATATTTT.

The rearrangement links TRBV14 to TRBJ1-2; no reliable D call. Germline lookup yields CDR1 SGHDN and CDR2 FVKESK. Trimming took 2 bases from V and 6 from J, leaving 13 bases between them. This CDR3 spans 14 amino acids. The CDR3 DNA follows: TGTGCCAGCAGCCAAAGCTCCAAAGGAGATGGCTACACCTTC. It codes for CASSQSSKGDGYTF.

A remark on this clone: Different DNA sequences within this sample yield the same CDR3. CDR3 DNA sequence: TGTGCCAGCTCACCAGAGGGTGGTGGAGTTGGCAATCAGCCCCAGCATTTT. Its protein is CASSPEGGGVGNQPQHF. This sequence joins TRBV18 and TRBJ1-5, with no clear D. V was pared by 2 bases and J by 2 bases, with 16 bases between. The CDR3 loop spans 17 amino acids. The germline gives CDR1 KGHSH, CDR2 LQKENI.

The gene calls are TRBV2 and TRBJ1-2; D is possibly TRBD1 (6 bases). This CDR3 has 13 amino acids. The V gene's germline CDR1 is SNHLY and CDR2 FYNNEI. With 2 bases removed from V and 6 bases from J, the gap between germline ends came to 10 bases. CDR3 residues: CASSESTGHGYTF. CDR3 nucleotides: TGTGCCAGCAGTGAAAGTACAGGGCATGGCTACACCTTC.

V gene TRBV19 combines with J gene TRBJ1-5; D remains unclear. Germline CDR1 and CDR2: LNHDA and SQIVND (reference sequence). This CDR3 is built from 15 residues. Trimming took off 1 base at V and 1 base at J, with 8 bases between the two ends. The CDR3 coding sequence is TGTGCCAGTAGTATAGTTAATCCCAGCAATCAGCCCCAGCATTTT. This sequence encodes CASSIVNPSNQPQHF. Supplemented by reference TRBV19 and TRBJ1-5, the full variable domain reads DGGITQSPKYLFRKEGQNVTLSCEQNLNHDAMYWYRQDPGQGLRLIYYSQIVNDFQKGDIAEGYSVSREKKESFPLTVTSAQKNPTAFYLCASSIVNPSNQPQHFGDGTRLSIL.

In its sample, this clone was seen once. V usage is TRBV19 and J usage is TRBJ1-3; D gene unclear. CDR1 is LNHDA, CDR2 SQIVND, per germline (reference sequence). The CDR3 is made up of 16 amino acids. With 1 base removed from V and 0 bases from J, the gap between germline ends came to 10 bases. CDR3 residues: CASSIGGRVSGNTIYF. The DNA of the CDR3 is TGTGCCAGTAGTATAGGAGGGCGGGTCTCTGGAAACACCATATATTTT.

The chain combines TRBV24-1 with TRBJ2-3, with TRBD2 as a possible D gene (5 bases). V dropped 0 bases and J dropped 0 bases, with 9 bases sitting between them. The CDR3 loop spans 16 amino acids. Germline lookup yields CDR1 KGHDR and CDR2 SFDVKD. For the CDR3, the DNA is TGTGCCACCAGTGATTTGACAGCGGAGAGCACAGATACGCAGTATTTT. Translation: CATSDLTAESTDTQYF.

The chain recombines TRBV5-1 with TRBJ2-5, with 10 bases that match TRBD1. Germline loops: CDR1 SGHRS, CDR2 YFSETQ. This CDR3 spans 13 amino acids. With V trimmed by 4 bases and J by 5 bases, 2 bases remained unmatched. Written as DNA, the CDR3 is TGCGCCAGCAGCCGGGACAGGGGCGAGACCCAGTACTTC. It yields the protein CASSRDRGETQYF.

CDR3 in amino acids: CASSFNRASESPLHF. The CDR3 DNA reads TGCGCCAGCAGCTTCAACAGGGCCTCGGAATCACCCCTCCACTTT. V and J are TRBV5-1 and TRBJ1-6; weak D call: TRBD1 (6 bases). V dropped 2 bases and J dropped 10 bases, with 16 bases sitting between them. CDR3 size: 15 residues. The germline V gene encodes CDR1 SGHRS and CDR2 YFSETQ.

This chain joins TRBV15 and TRBJ2-3, with D unclear. With 0 bases removed from V and 1 base from J, the gap between germline ends came to 5 bases. This CDR3 is 14 amino acids long. Germline V gene sequence: CDR1 LNHNV, CDR2 YYDKDF (reference sequence). CDR3 bases: TGTGCCACCAGCAGAGATCGTGGCACAGATACGCAGTATTTT. Residues: CATSRDRGTDTQYF.

The chain combines TRBV29-1 with TRBJ2-2; TRBD1 aligns across 11 bases. Germline lookup yields CDR1 SQVTM and CDR2 ANQGSEA. The CDR3 totals 14 residues. V shed 7 bases, J shed 5 bases, and the junction held 6 bases outside the gene matches. The CDR3 nucleotides are TGCAGCGCCAGGGACAGGGGGAAGACCGGGGAGCTGTTTTTT. This codes for CSARDRGKTGELFF.

This sequence joins TRBV7-9 and TRBJ1-1, with TRBD1 matching 7 bases. Trimming took 3 bases from V and 0 from J; bases not matched to a gene: 10. The CDR3 length is 17 residues. Germline-derived CDR1 and CDR2 are SEHNR and FQNEAQ (reference sequence). DNA of the CDR3: TGTGCCAGCAGCTTTCCCACAGGGGTAGATTTGAACACTGAAGCTTTCTTT. Protein sequence: CASSFPTGVDLNTEAFF.

J is TRBJ1-2 and V is TRBV7-8, with unresolved D. The length of the CDR3 is 14 residues. V was trimmed by 4 bases and J by 4 bases, leaving 13 bases between them. In germline, CDR1 is SGHVS, CDR2 FQNEAQ. The CDR3 reads CASSSNSEIYGYTF. In DNA form, the CDR3 reads TGTGCCAGCAGCTCAAACTCCGAGATCTATGGCTACACCTTC.

The rearrangement links TRBV19 to TRBJ1-1, with D hard to call. Germline V gene lookup returns CDR1 LNHDA and CDR2 SQIVND (reference sequence). CDR3 length: 16 amino acids. V shed 4 bases and J shed 0 bases, with 15 bases lying between them. CDR3 nucleotide sequence: TGTGCCAGTAGTAATACATTAGGCGGATTGAACACTGAAGCTTTCTTT. It is translated as CASSNTLGGLNTEAFF.

The chain links TRBV6-5 to TRBJ1-1; TRBD1 is a possible D gene (6 bases). The CDR3 runs 14 residues. Germline CDR1 is MNHEY and CDR2 is SVGAGI. The ends were cut back, 4 bases at V and 3 bases at J, with 12 bases in the middle. CDR3 sequence reads: CASSSRGSDTEAFF. The CDR3 region has the DNA TGTGCCAGCAGTTCCAGGGGATCGGACACTGAAGCTTTCTTT.

The V gene is TRBV5-1, the J gene TRBJ2-5; TRBD1 aligns across 7 bases. Germline assignment: CDR1 SGHRS and CDR2 YFSETQ. CDR3 length: 14 amino acids. V gave up 1 base and J gave up 3 bases; unmatched junction bases: 3. CDR3 sequence: CASSLWDREETQYF. The CDR3 DNA reads as TGCGCCAGCAGCTTGTGGGACAGAGAAGAGACCCAGTACTTC.

V usage is TRBV5-1 and J usage is TRBJ2-2; D might be TRBD2 (5 bases). Germline V gene lookup returns CDR1 SGHRS and CDR2 YFSETQ. The CDR3 is 13 residues long. V was pared by 2 bases and J by 6 bases, with 8 bases between. For the CDR3, the DNA is TGCGCCAGCAGCTTAAAGGGAGCCGGGGAGCTGTTTTTT. It codes for CASSLKGAGELFF.

The chain combines TRBV21-1 with TRBJ1-5; the DNA was not used to check the table's D call, TRBD1. TRBV21-1 is a known pseudogene. The length of the CDR3 is 17 residues. DNA of the CDR3: TGTGCCAGCATAACATACAGGGGCGTAAAAGCGAATCAGCCCCAGCATTTT. Protein sequence: CASITYRGVKANQPQHF.

The rearrangement joins TRBV27 to TRBJ1-5; perhaps TRBD1 as D (5 bases). CDR3 length: 15 amino acids. Germline V gene lookup returns CDR1 MNHEY and CDR2 SMNVEV (reference sequence). V was clipped by 5 bases and J by 3 bases, with 14 bases between them. CDR3: CASSPGEQLNQPQHF. The CDR3 nucleotides read TGTGCCAGCAGTCCGGGGGAACAGCTCAATCAGCCCCAGCATTTT.

As for this clone: A much larger clone is a single base away; this may be a read error. CDR3 loop: CASSPQGIAGELFF. CDR3 nucleotides: TGTGCCAGCAGCCCACAGGGTATCGCCGGGGAGCTGTTTTTT. V and J are TRBV6-4 and TRBJ2-2; possible D gene TRBD1, 6 bases. Trimming left V 6 bases short and J 6 bases short, with 14 bases between. The CDR3 covers 14 residues. Germline CDR1 MRHNA, CDR2 SNTAGT.

The chain links TRBV5-4 to TRBJ2-1; 13 nucleotides match TRBD2. CDR1 and CDR2 (germline): SGHNT, YYREEE (reference sequence). Trimming at V came to 4 bases and at J to 9 bases, leaving 7 bases not matched to a gene. The CDR3 is made up of 15 amino acids. The DNA of the CDR3 is TGTGCCAGCAGCCCAACTAGCGGGGGGGCCAGTGAGCAGTTCTTC. Its translation is CASSPTSGGASEQFF.